These 29 T cell receptor beta chains share one sample of origin, sequenced in a study of cytomegalovirus exposure and HLA in healthy donors. It was with 60 Vbeta and 13 Jbeta primers that the PCR ran. Generated by immunoSEQ multiplex PCR, the TCRdb table keeps only in-frame clones and is missing some. Seen here are some 190,000 clones, roughly 82% observed once, and the top ten hold 1.5%. The sample taken for sequencing was PBMCs. These receptors originate from a man aged 40-49 years in good health and CMV-seronegative.

The CDR3 sequence is CASSGGAADTQYF. The CDR3 DNA reads TGCGCCAGCAGTGGAGGGGCCGCAGATACGCAGTATTTT. The chain carries TRBV5-1 and TRBJ2-3; D might be TRBD2 (6 bases). Germline loops: CDR1 SGHRS, CDR2 YFSETQ. CDR3 length equals 13 residues. V was pared by 5 bases and J by 4 bases, with 11 bases between. Based on the CDR3 plus reference TRBV5-1 and TRBJ2-3, the full variable domain is KAGVTQTPRYLIKTRGQQVTLSCSPISGHRSVSWYQQTPGQGLQFLFEYFSETQRNKGNFPGRFSGRQFSNSRSEMNVSTLELGDSALYLCASSGGAADTQYFGPGTRLTVL.

The chain carries TRBV5-4 and TRBJ2-1; 11 bases align to TRBD2. The CDR3 extends over 15 amino acids. The V gene end was trimmed by 4 bases and the J gene end by 2 bases; junction bases not matched to a gene: 2. Germline V gene sequence: CDR1 SGHNT, CDR2 YYREEE (reference sequence). CDR3 nucleotide sequence: TGTGCCAGCAGCATTAGCGGGGGGGCCTACAATGAGCAGTTCTTC. It codes for CASSISGGAYNEQFF.

The chain joins TRBV6-4 to TRBJ2-1; TRBD2 matches 10 bases. After removal of 6 bases from V and 3 bases from J, the junction contained 8 bases not matched to a gene. The CDR3 loop spans 16 amino acids. The germline V gene has CDR1 MRHNA and CDR2 SNTAGT. CDR3 nucleotide sequence: TGTGCCAGCAGCCCAACCGGGACTAGCGTCTACAATGAGCAGTTCTTC. It is translated as CASSPTGTSVYNEQFF.

The chain employs TRBV6-1 and TRBJ1-5, with TRBD1 matching 7 bases. The CDR3 is 16 residues long. J gave up 4 bases and V 4 bases, and 10 bases lay outside the gene matches. Germline assignment: CDR1 MNHNS and CDR2 SASEGT. The CDR3 DNA sequence: TGTGCCAGCAGTGTTATTTACAGGGGTTGGAATCAGCCCCAGCATTTT. Encoded protein: CASSVIYRGWNQPQHF.

The rearrangement links TRBV30 to TRBJ1-2; D unclear. Trimming stripped 1 base from V and 7 bases from J, with 13 bases between. Germline V gene sequence: CDR1 GTSNPN, CDR2 SVGIG (reference sequence). This CDR3 has 13 residues. CDR3 amino acids: CAWSGETPLGYTF. The CDR3 DNA reads TGTGCCTGGAGTGGTGAGACACCCCTTGGCTACACCTTC.

This chain connects TRBV14 to TRBJ2-2; a possible D gene is TRBD1 (5 bases). V lost 0 bases and J lost 3, with 14 bases in between. There are 17 residues in the CDR3. Germline V lookup: CDR1 SGHDN, CDR2 FVKESK. CDR3 coding DNA: TGTGCCAGCAGCCAAGAACAGGCCCAACCCCACACCGGGGAGCTGTTTTTT. Amino acid sequence: CASSQEQAQPHTGELFF.

The chain combines TRBV2 with TRBJ2-7; a possible D gene is TRBD2 (5 bases). CDR1 is SNHLY and CDR2 is FYNNEI in the germline V gene. V was trimmed by 8 bases and J by 2 bases, leaving 7 bases between them. The CDR3 contains 11 residues. CDR3 sequence reads: CASQEAYEQYF. The CDR3 DNA reads as TGTGCCAGCCAGGAGGCCTACGAGCAGTACTTC.

The CDR3 region has the DNA TGCGCCAGCAGCCACCGACCGGGACTAGCGGGAGATGAGCAGTTCTTC. It translates to CASSHRPGLAGDEQFF. The J gene is TRBJ2-1, the V gene TRBV4-1; TRBD2 aligns across 14 bases. With 3 bases clipped from V and 8 bases from J, the junction kept 6 bases outside the gene matches. The CDR3 spans 16 residues. The germline gives CDR1 MGHRA, CDR2 YSYEKL.

The rearrangement joins TRBV7-9 to TRBJ2-5; 11 bases agree with TRBD2. The CDR3 length is 14 residues. Germline CDR1 SEHNR, CDR2 FQNEAQ (reference sequence). The J segment lost 9 bases and the V segment lost 2 bases, leaving 5 bases of the junction unmatched. The CDR3 region has the DNA TGTGCCAGCAGCTTAACTAGCGGGAGTTGGGCCCAGTACTTC. Translated: CASSLTSGSWAQYF.

This clone was picked up one time. The chain is built from TRBV5-4 and TRBJ2-3, with a possible D match to TRBD2 (6 bases). CDR3 size: 16 residues. V lost 2 bases to trimming and J lost 7 bases, with 20 bases between them. The germline V gene has CDR1 SGHNT and CDR2 YYREEE (reference sequence). The CDR3 nucleotides are TGTGCCAGCAGCTTACCGGGACTGCAAAACTTTAATACGCAGTATTTT. Translated: CASSLPGLQNFNTQYF. Full variable domain (remainder filled in from reference TRBV5-4 and TRBJ2-3): ETGVTQSPTHLIKTRGQQVTLRCSSQSGHNTVSWYQQALGQGPQFIFQYYREEENGRGNFPPRFSGLQFPNYSSELNVNALELDDSALYLCASSLPGLQNFNTQYFGPGTRLTVL.

This clone was seen once. The J gene is TRBJ1-2, the V gene TRBV30; D not resolved. The CDR3 contains 17 residues. Per germline, CDR1 GTSNPN and CDR2 SVGIG (reference sequence). Trimming stripped 0 bases from V and 2 bases from J, with 19 bases between. The CDR3 protein is CAWSVRTLIAGNYGYTF. Written as DNA, the CDR3 is TGTGCCTGGAGTGTACGAACCCTAATCGCGGGGAACTATGGCTACACCTTC.

This clone has a single count. The rearrangement joins TRBV11-2 to TRBJ2-3; the D gene is possibly TRBD2 (5 bases). CDR1 and CDR2 (germline): SGHAT, FQNNGV. The germline V and J ends were trimmed by 6 bases and 2 bases, with 9 bases remaining between them. This CDR3 has 13 amino acids. In nucleotides, the CDR3 is TGTGCCAGCAGGATGGACTTCACAGATACGCAGTATTTT. Protein: CASRMDFTDTQYF.

This chain links TRBV7-3 with TRBJ2-6, with 10 bases aligning to TRBD1. The CDR3 length is 20 residues. Germline V gene data show CDR1 as SGHTA and CDR2 as FQGTGA. V shed 1 base, J shed 1 base, and the junction held 10 bases outside the gene matches. As DNA, the CDR3 is TGTGCCAGCAGCTTAAGGCATCGGCGGGACAGGGGTTCTGGGGCCAACGTCCTGACTTTC. It encodes CASSLRHRRDRGSGANVLTF.

The count of this clone is one. This CDR3 reads CASSPRTSGFSNEQFF. The CDR3 DNA reads TGTGCCAGCAGCCCTCGGACTAGTGGCTTTAGTAATGAGCAGTTCTTC. V is TRBV9 and J is TRBJ2-1; 7 bases align to TRBD2. Trimming took 4 bases from V and 7 from J; bases not matched to a gene: 14. Germline CDR1 and CDR2: SGDLS and YYNGEE. This CDR3 has 16 amino acids.

This chain links TRBV5-8 with TRBJ1-2, with 9 bases aligning to TRBD1. V shed 4 bases and J 8 bases; nucleotides not matched to a gene: 6. This CDR3 spans 13 amino acids. CDR1 is SGHTS and CDR2 is YDEGEE in the germline V gene. CDR3 amino acids: CASSKGQGRGYTF. Written as DNA, the CDR3 is TGTGCCAGCAGCAAAGGACAGGGGCGCGGCTACACCTTC.

In DNA, the CDR3 is TGTGCCAGCTTACGGACAGGCGAAGGGACCCAGTACTTC. It is translated as CASLRTGEGTQYF. The chain joins TRBV11-3 to TRBJ2-5; 7 bases agree with TRBD1. In germline, CDR1 is SGHNT, CDR2 YENEEA. J lost 7 bases, V lost 8 bases, and 10 bases had no gene match. The CDR3 contains 13 residues.

The CDR3 DNA follows: TGTACCATGTACCTCCCTAGCGGAGGCTCCTACGAGCAGTACTTC. Its protein is CTMYLPSGGSYEQYF. The V and J genes are TRBV6-1 and TRBJ2-7; 7 bases line up with TRBD2. This CDR3 spans 15 amino acids. Germline V gene lookup returns CDR1 MNHNS and CDR2 SASEGT.

V gene TRBV7-9 combines with J gene TRBJ2-2; a weak D match, TRBD2 (6 bases). Germline loops: CDR1 SEHNR, CDR2 FQNEAQ (reference sequence). This CDR3 region has 15 residues. The germline V and J ends were trimmed by 4 bases and 3 bases, with 12 bases remaining between them. Here the CDR3 DNA reads TGTGCCAGCAGCTCGGGGGTCACATACACCGGGGAGCTGTTTTTT. Amino acids: CASSSGVTYTGELFF.

This clone was observed a few times. The rearrangement links TRBV30 to TRBJ1-5; 10 bases fit TRBD1. V dropped 5 bases and J dropped 2; count of bases not matched to a gene: 0. The germline V gene has CDR1 GTSNPN and CDR2 SVGIG (reference sequence). CDR3 length equals 13 residues. The CDR3 region has the DNA TGTGCCTGGGGACAGGGGGGCAATCAGCCCCAGCATTTT. Amino acids: CAWGQGGNQPQHF.

The chain uses TRBV5-4 and TRBJ2-7; 8 nucleotides match TRBD2. V trimming: 3 bases; J trimming: 3 bases; junction bases outside the gene matches: 11. The germline V gene has CDR1 SGHNT and CDR2 YYREEE (reference sequence). The CDR3 is 16 amino acids. CDR3 coding DNA: TGTGCCAGCAGCTATTGGCCAGCGGGAGATCTCTACGAGCAGTACTTC. As protein: CASSYWPAGDLYEQYF.

This clone came up once. J is TRBJ2-6 and V is TRBV28; 10 nucleotides line up with TRBD1. Germline assignment: CDR1 MDHEN and CDR2 SYDVKM. Trimming at V came to 3 bases and at J to 1 base, leaving 6 bases not matched to a gene. The CDR3 is 18 residues long. The CDR3 protein is CASSFGTGAISGANVLTF. CDR3 nucleotide sequence: TGTGCCAGCAGTTTCGGGACAGGGGCTATATCTGGGGCCAACGTCCTGACTTTC.

This clone was counted between two and nine times. The V and J genes are TRBV6-1 and TRBJ2-7; 8 bases are shared with TRBD1. Per germline, CDR1 MNHNS and CDR2 SASEGT. V lost 5 bases and J lost 0; bases outside the gene matches: 3. The CDR3 is 14 amino acids. This CDR3 reads CASSTGGSSYEQYF. In DNA, the CDR3 is TGTGCCAGCAGTACAGGGGGGAGCTCCTACGAGCAGTACTTC.

CDR3 sequence reads: CASSEWTGEDEQFF. DNA of the CDR3: TGTGCCAGCTCGGAGTGGACAGGGGAGGATGAGCAGTTCTTC. The chain has TRBV18 and TRBJ2-1; 9 nucleotides agree with TRBD1. Losses at the gene ends were 6 bases for V and 8 bases for J; bases not matched to a gene: 8. This CDR3 is 14 amino acids long. Looked up from germline, CDR1 is KGHSH and CDR2 is LQKENI. The entire variable domain, with the rest obtained from reference TRBV18 and TRBJ2-1, is as follows: NAGVMQNPRHLVRRRGQEARLRCSPMKGHSHVYWYRQLPEEGLKFMVYLQKENIIDESGMPKERFSAEFPKEGPSILRIQQVVRGDSAAYFCASSEWTGEDEQFFGPGTRLTVL.

The rearrangement joins TRBV29-1 to TRBJ2-7; 10 bases map to TRBD2. Germline values: CDR1 SQVTM, CDR2 ANQGSEA. The V and J ends lost 2 bases and 1 base, in that order; junction bases with no gene match: 5. The CDR3 spans 15 residues. CDR3 loop: CSVEISGRLSYEQYF. CDR3 nucleotides: TGCAGCGTTGAAATTAGCGGGAGGTTATCCTACGAGCAGTACTTC.

This clone came up a few times. The chain recombines TRBV7-2 with TRBJ1-5; 9 bases match TRBD1. The germline gives CDR1 SGHTA, CDR2 FQGNSA. Trimming removed 8 bases from V and 0 bases from J; junction bases left unmatched: 14. The CDR3 runs to 18 residues. Written as DNA, the CDR3 is TGTGCCAGCGGTAAATTCACAGGGGGCCCATATAGCAATCAGCCCCAGCATTTT. Translating gives CASGKFTGGPYSNQPQHF. The whole variable domain, filled in from reference TRBV7-2 and TRBJ1-5, reads GAGVSQSPSNKVTEKGKDVELRCDPISGHTALYWYRQSLGQGLEFLIYFQGNSAPDKSGLPSDRFSAERTGGSVSTLTIQRTQQEDSAVYLCASGKFTGGPYSNQPQHFGDGTRLSIL.

The chain joins TRBV14 to TRBJ1-1, with TRBD1 as a possible D gene (6 bases). CDR1 is SGHDN and CDR2 is FVKESK in the germline V gene. The CDR3 is made up of 16 amino acids. V lost 1 base to trimming and J lost 5 bases, with 17 bases between them. The CDR3 protein is CASSQGPAGVRTEAFF. The CDR3 bases are TGTGCCAGCAGCCAAGGCCCCGCAGGGGTCAGGACTGAAGCTTTCTTT.

The CDR3 loop is CASSLDSRSSGANVLTF. The CDR3 nucleotides are TGTGCCAGCAGCTTAGACAGTCGAAGCTCTGGGGCCAACGTCCTGACTTTC. The chain recombines TRBV7-6 with TRBJ2-6, with D unclear. This CDR3 has 17 amino acids. Germline CDR1 reads SGHVS; CDR2 reads FNYEAQ. V lost 1 base and J lost 0, with 10 bases in between.

J is TRBJ1-1 and V is TRBV19; D gene unclear. Looked up from germline, CDR1 is LNHDA and CDR2 is SQIVND (reference sequence). V lost 6 bases and J lost 3, with 11 bases in between. The CDR3 spans 13 residues. The CDR3 spells CASSANLDTEAFF. Written as DNA, the CDR3 is TGTGCCAGTAGCGCGAACCTTGACACTGAAGCTTTCTTT.

The chain links TRBV9 to TRBJ2-1, with D maybe TRBD2 (6 bases). In germline, CDR1 is SGDLS, CDR2 YYNGEE. The length of the CDR3 is 15 residues. Trimming stripped 0 bases from V and 1 base from J, with 8 bases between. The CDR3 loop is CASSVVGGSYNEQFF. Here the CDR3 DNA reads TGTGCCAGCAGCGTAGTGGGGGGTTCCTACAATGAGCAGTTCTTC.